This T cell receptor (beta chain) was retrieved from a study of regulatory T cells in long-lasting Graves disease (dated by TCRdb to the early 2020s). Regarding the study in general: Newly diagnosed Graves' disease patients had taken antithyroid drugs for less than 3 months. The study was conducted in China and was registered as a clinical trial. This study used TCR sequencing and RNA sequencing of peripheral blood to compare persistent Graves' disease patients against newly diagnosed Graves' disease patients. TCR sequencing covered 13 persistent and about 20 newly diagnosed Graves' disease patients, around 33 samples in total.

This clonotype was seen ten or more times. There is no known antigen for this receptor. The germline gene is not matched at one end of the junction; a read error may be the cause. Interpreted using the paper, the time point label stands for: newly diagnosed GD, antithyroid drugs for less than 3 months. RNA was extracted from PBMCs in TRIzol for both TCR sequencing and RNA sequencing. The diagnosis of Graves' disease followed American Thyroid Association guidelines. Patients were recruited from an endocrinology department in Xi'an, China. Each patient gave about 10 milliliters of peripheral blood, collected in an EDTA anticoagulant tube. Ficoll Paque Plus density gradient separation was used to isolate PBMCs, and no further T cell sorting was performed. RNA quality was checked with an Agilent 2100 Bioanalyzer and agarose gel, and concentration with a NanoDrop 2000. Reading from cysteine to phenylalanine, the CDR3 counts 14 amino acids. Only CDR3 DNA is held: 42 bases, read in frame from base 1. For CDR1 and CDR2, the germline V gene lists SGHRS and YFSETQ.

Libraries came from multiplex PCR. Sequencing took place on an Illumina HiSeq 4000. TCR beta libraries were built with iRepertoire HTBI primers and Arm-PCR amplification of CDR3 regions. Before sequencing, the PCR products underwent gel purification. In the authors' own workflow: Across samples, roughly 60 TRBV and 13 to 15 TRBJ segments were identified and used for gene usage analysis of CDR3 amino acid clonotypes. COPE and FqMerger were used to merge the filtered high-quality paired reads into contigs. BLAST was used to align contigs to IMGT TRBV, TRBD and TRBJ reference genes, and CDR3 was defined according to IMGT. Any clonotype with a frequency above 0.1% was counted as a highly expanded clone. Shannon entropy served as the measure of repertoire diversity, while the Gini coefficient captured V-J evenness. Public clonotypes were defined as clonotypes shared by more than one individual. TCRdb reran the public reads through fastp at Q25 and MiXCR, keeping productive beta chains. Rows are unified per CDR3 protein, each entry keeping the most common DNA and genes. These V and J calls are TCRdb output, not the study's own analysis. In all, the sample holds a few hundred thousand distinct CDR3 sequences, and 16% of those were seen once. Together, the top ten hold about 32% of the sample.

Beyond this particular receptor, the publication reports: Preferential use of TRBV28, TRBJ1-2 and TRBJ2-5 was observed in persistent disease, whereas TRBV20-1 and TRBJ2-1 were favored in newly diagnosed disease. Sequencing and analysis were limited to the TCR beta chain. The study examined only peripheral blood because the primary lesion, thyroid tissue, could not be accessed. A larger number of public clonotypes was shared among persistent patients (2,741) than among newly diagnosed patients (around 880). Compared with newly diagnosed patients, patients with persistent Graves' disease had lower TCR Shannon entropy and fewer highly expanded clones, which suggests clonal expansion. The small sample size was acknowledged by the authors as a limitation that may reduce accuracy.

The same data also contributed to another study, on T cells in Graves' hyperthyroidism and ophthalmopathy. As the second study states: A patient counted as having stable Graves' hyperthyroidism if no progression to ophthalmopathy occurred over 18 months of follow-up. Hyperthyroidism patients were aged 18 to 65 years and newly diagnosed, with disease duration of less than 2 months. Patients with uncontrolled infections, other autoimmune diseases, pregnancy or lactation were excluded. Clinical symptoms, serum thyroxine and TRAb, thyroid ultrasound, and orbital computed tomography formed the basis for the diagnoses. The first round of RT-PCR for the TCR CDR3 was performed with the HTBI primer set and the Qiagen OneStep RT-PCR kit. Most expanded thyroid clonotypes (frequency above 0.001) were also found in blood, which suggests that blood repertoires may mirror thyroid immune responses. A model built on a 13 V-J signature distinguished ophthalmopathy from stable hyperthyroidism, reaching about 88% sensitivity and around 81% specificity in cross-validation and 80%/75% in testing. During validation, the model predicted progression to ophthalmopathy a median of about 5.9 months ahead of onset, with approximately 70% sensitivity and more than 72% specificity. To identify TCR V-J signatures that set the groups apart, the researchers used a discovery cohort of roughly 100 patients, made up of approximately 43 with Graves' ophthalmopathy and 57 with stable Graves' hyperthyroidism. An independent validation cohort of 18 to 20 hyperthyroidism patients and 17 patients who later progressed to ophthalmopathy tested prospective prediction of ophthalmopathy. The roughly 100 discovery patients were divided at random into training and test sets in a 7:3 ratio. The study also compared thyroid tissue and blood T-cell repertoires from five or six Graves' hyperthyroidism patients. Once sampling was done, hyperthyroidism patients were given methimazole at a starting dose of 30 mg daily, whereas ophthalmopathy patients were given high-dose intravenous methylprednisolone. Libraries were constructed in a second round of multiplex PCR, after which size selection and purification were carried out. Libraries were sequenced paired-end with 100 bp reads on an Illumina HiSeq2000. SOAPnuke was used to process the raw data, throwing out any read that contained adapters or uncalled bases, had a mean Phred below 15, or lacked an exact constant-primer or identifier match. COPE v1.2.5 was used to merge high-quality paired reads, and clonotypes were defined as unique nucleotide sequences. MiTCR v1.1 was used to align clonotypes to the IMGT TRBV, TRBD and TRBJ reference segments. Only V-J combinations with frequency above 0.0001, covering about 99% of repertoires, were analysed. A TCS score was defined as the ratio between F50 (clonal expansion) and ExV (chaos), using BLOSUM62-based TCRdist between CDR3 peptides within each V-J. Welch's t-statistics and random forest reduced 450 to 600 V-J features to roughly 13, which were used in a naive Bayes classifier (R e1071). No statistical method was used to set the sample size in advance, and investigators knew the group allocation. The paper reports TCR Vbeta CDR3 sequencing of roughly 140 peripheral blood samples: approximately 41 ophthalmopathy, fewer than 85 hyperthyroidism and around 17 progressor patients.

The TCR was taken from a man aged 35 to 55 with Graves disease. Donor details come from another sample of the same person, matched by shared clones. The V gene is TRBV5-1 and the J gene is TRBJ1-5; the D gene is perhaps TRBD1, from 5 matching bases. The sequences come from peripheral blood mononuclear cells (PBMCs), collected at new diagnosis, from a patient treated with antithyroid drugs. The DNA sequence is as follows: TGTGCCAGCAGTTATCAGGGAGGGAATCAGCCCCAGCATTTT. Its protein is CASSYQGGNQPQHF.